This TCR beta chain emerged from a study of blood T cell repertoires in COVID-19. Study overall: T cells, B-cell-depleted T cells, or PBMCs provided the cDNA or gDNA that served as material.

The CDR3 consists of 13 residues. Between the trimmed V and J ends, which lost 2 bases and 10 bases, there was a span of 11 bases. Germline-derived CDR1 and CDR2 are SNHLY and FYNNEI. In the original processing: Scientists estimated how many nucleated cells there were by amplifying reference gene primers. TCRdb's copy holds only in-frame clones and misses some; the assay was immunoSEQ multiplex PCR. That table supplies the V and J calls and clone size; D and trimming were determined from the DNA. The table has over 25,000 clones, roughly four fifths seen once; the top ten hold about 70%. The chain employs TRBV2 and TRBJ1-4; D remains ambiguous. Sequencing input: peripheral blood. This receptor was obtained from a man aged 65 to 85 with acute or convalescent COVID-19. CDR3 DNA sequence: TGTGCCAGCAGTGAACGATCTTTGGCAAAACTGTTTTTT. This encodes CASSERSLAKLFF.